This T cell receptor beta chain originates from a study of cytomegalovirus exposure and HLA in healthy donors. This clone was recorded only once. Its antigen is not known. The primer mix had 60 Vbeta and 13 Jbeta primers. The assay was immunoSEQ multiplex PCR, and TCRdb's table has in-frame clones only and misses some. The table lists about 130,000 clones, about 85% of them singletons. General study points: The classifier was said to identify cytomegalovirus status with high specificity and sensitivity. Later findings reportedly placed an Asian-associated ancestry cluster below the roughly 700-donor mean for N-insertions.

Nominal health characterized the donors when sampled, though unrecorded immune exposures were likely. Sequenced: PBMCs. This receptor was taken from a man aged 18 to 30 in good health and CMV-seropositive.

The CDR3 region has the DNA TGCGCCAGCAGCCAATTAGGACAGGGTGGGTACGAGCAGTACTTC. Protein: CASSQLGQGGYEQYF. J is TRBJ2-7 and V is TRBV4-1; 8 bases are shared with TRBD1. Germline V gene lookup returns CDR1 MGHRA and CDR2 YSYEKL. This CDR3 has 15 residues. Trimming removed 2 bases from V and 4 bases from J; junction bases left unmatched: 7.